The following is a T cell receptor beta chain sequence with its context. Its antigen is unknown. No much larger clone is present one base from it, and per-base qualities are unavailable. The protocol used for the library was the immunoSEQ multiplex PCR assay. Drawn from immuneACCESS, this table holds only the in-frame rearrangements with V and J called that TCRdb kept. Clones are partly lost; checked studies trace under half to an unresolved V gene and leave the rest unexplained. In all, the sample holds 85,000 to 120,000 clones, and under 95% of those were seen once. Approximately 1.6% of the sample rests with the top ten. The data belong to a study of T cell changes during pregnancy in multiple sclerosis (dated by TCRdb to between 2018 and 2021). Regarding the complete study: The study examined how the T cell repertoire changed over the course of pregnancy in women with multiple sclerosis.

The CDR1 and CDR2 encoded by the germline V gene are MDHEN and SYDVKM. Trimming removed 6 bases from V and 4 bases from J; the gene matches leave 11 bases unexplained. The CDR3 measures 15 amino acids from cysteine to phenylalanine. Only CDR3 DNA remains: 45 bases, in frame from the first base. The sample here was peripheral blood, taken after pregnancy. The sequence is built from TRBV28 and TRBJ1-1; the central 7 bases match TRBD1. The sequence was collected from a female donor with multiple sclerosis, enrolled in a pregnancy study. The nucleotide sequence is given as TGTGCCAGCAGCACAACAGGGGTCGGGGGCACTGAAGCTTTCTTT. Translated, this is CASSTTGVGGTEAFF.